This entry lists 3 T cell receptor beta chains sequenced from one sample in a study of T cell repertoires in cytomegalovirus infection. Which antigens these TCRs recognize remains unknown. MiXCR, applied by TCRdb to the reads, yields one record per CDR3 protein. The repertoire consists of 86,000 or so distinct CDR3 sequences, with about 24% occurring once and the leading ten covering roughly 45%. This specimen was CD8+ T cells from cultured PBMCs, taken from culture after CMV antigen stimulation. Receptor source: a human donor in good health (CMV status not recorded). Some clones in this sample may be carry-over from other donors' samples.

This clonotype was found many times. DNA of the CDR3: TGTGCCAGCAGTTTATCGAACGTGCCGGTTCTTAGCACAGATACGCAGTATTTT. Its translation: CASSLSNVPVLSTDTQYF. The rearrangement uses TRBV27 and TRBJ2-3; D unclear. Germline CDR1 and CDR2: MNHEY and SMNVEV (reference sequence). V lost 0 bases and J lost 0, with 16 bases in between. The CDR3 runs 18 residues.

This clonotype was observed at least ten times. CDR3: CASSLDEEGVYEQYF. CDR3 DNA: TGTGCCAGCAGCTTAGACGAGGAAGGCGTCTACGAGCAGTACTTC. This chain uses TRBV7-3 with TRBJ2-7; D call uncertain. Germline V gene sequence: CDR1 SGHTA, CDR2 FQGTGA. Trimming cost V 2 bases and J 3 bases, with 14 bases left between them. There are 15 residues in the CDR3.

This clonotype was counted ten times or more. The chain uses TRBV7-2 and TRBJ2-7; 10 bases fit TRBD2. In germline, CDR1 is SGHTA, CDR2 FQGNSA. The CDR3 runs to 20 residues. V trimming: 1 base; J trimming: 6 bases; junction bases outside the gene matches: 21. This CDR3 is CASSLGASGSRRTFPREQYF. The CDR3 DNA reads TGTGCCAGCAGCTTAGGGGCTAGCGGGAGCCGTAGAACGTTCCCACGCGAGCAGTACTTC.